This entry is about one T cell receptor (beta chain). The record originates from a study of blood T cells in healthy people across ages. Combining a sample-barcoded 5' primer with a J-beta primer mix, a second PCR ran for about 7 to 12 cycles. Each CDR3 protein is one row after TCRdb ran MiXCR on the 5' RACE reads. In the table there are some 750,000 distinct CDR3 sequences, 22% of which are singletons. This CDR3 region has 18 residues. Germline loops: CDR1 SGHRS, CDR2 YFSETQ. The V gene end was trimmed by 0 bases and the J gene end by 0 bases; junction bases not matched to a gene: 4. This chain links TRBV5-1 with TRBJ2-2, with 11 bases fitting TRBD2. Sequencing used blood. This clonotype originated in a man between 65 and 85 years old in good health. The CDR3 reads CASSLEGLAGANTGELFF. CDR3 in DNA: TGCGCCAGCAGCTTGGAAGGACTAGCGGGCGCGAACACCGGGGAGCTGTTTTTT.